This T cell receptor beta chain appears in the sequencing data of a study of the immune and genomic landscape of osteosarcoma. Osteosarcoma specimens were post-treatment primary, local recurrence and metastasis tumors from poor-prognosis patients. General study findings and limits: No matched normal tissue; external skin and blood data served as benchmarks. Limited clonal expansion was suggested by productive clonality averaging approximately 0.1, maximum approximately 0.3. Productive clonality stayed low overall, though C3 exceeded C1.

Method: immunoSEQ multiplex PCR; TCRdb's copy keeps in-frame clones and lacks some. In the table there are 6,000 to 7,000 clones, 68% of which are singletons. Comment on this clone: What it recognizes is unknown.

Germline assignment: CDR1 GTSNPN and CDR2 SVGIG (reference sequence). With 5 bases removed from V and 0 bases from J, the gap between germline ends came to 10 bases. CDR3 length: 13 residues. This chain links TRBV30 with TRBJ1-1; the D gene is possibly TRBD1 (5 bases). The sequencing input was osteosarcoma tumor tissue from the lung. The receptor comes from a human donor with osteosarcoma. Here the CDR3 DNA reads TGTGCCTGGCTTGGGACTTTGAACACTGAAGCTTTCTTT. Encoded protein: CAWLGTLNTEAFF.